Below, one TCR beta chain is given with its context. This sample was included in a study of memory CD4+ T cells and cytomegalovirus serostatus. Study-level information: Healthy Belgian adult donors included roughly nine CMV-positive and more than 20 CMV-negative people.

V was cut by 6 bases and J by 2 bases, with 9 bases left in between. Per the germline V gene, CDR1 is MNHEY and CDR2 is SVGAGI. The CDR3 totals 13 residues. Single viable CD3+CD4+CD8-CD45RO+ cells were sorted as the memory CD4+ T cells. CD4+ T cells were isolated by positive magnetic selection. Measured with immunoSEQ multiplex PCR; TCRdb has only the in-frame clones, and not every one. The repertoire holds 52,000 or so clones, with around three quarters as singletons. This chain joins TRBV6-5 and TRBJ2-3; D is ambiguous. The sequence derives from an adult in good health and CMV-seronegative. Material for sequencing was memory CD4+ T cells from blood. CDR3 coding DNA: TGTGCCAGCAGGCGAGATTTCACAGATACGCAGTATTTT. Amino acid sequence: CASRRDFTDTQYF.